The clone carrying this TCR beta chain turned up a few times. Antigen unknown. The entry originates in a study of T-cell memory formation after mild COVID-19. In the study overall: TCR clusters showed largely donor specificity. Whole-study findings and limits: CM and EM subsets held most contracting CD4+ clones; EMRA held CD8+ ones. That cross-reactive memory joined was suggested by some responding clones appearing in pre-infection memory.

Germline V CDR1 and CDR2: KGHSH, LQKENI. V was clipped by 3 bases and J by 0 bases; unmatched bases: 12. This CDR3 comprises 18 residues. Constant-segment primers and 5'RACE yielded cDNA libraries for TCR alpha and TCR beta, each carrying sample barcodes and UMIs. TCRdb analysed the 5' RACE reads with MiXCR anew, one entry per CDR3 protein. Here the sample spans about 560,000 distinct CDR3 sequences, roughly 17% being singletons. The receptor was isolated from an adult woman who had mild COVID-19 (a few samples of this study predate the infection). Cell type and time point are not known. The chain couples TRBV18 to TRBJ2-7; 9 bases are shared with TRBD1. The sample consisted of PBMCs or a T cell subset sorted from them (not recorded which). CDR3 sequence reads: CASSPPNAGTGLSYEQYF. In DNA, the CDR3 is TGTGCCAGCTCACCTCCCAACGCGGGGACAGGGCTCTCCTACGAGCAGTACTTC.